This T cell receptor (beta chain) was found in a study of blood T cell repertoires in COVID-19. In the study's own analysis: Counts of nucleated cells, estimated from reference gene primer amplification, were obtained. Sequenced by immunoSEQ multiplex PCR; TCRdb stores in-frame clones only, minus some. That table is the source of V, J and clone size, and D and trimming were worked out from the DNA. The profile shows tens of thousands of clones, 89% of them singletons. Unmatched junction bases numbered 14, after V lost 5 bases and J lost 8 bases. Germline V gene lookup returns CDR1 SGDLS and CDR2 YYNGEE. The CDR3 runs 15 residues.

V gene TRBV9 combines with J gene TRBJ1-2, with 8 bases fitting TRBD1. The specimen was peripheral blood. The sequence was collected from a human donor in a cohort sampled during active COVID-19. Written as DNA, the CDR3 is TGTGCCAGCAGTGGACAGGGCAGTTTTTCCTACGGCTACACCTTC. It translates to CASSGQGSFSYGYTF.